This TCR beta chain was documented in a study of blood T cell repertoires in COVID-19. Study-wide context: The study drew acute and convalescent COVID-19 samples from the United States, Italy and Spain. PBMCs, B-cell-depleted T cells, or T cells provided the cDNA or gDNA that made up the material.

Cohort assignment relied on participant-reported clinical history. Recovered participants had two consecutive negative NP/OP PCR tests, healthcare professional clearance, or symptom resolution. Trimming took 4 bases from V and 6 from J; bases not matched to a gene: 8. This CDR3 comprises 16 residues. CDR1 is LNHDA, CDR2 SQIVND, per germline (reference sequence). Some clones are missing from TCRdb's copy, which holds only in-frame ones; the method was immunoSEQ multiplex PCR. The sample contains about 200,000 clones, 80% to 90% of which appear only once. This clone was seen just once. Sequences were obtained from PBMCs or T cells enriched from blood (not recorded which). This sequence was found in a woman aged 18-29 years who had recovered from COVID-19. The chain recombines TRBV19 with TRBJ1-6; 8 positions match TRBD1. This chain's CDR3 is CASSTVRTGINSPLHF. Here the CDR3 DNA reads TGTGCCAGTAGTACCGTACGGACAGGGATTAATTCACCCCTCCACTTT.